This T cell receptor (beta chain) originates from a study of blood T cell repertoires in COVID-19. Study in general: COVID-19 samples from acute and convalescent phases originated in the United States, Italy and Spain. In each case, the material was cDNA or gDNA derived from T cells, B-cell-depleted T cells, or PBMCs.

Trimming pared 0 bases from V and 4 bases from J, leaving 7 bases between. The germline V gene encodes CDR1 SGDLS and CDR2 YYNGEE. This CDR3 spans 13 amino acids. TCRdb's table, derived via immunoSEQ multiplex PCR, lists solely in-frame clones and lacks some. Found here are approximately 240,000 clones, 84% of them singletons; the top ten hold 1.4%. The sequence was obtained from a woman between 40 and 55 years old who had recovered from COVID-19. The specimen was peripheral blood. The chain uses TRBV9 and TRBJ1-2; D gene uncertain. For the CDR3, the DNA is TGTGCCAGCAGCGTAGTGGCAGTCTATGGCTACACCTTC. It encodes CASSVVAVYGYTF.